This T cell receptor (beta chain) was sequenced in a study of monozygotic twins with inflammatory bowel disease. TCRdb reanalyzed the 5' RACE reads and collapses them to one entry per CDR3 protein, without DNA. The listing records over 150,000 distinct CDR3 sequences. The CDR3 sequence is 13 residues long. CDR1 and CDR2 from the germline V gene are SGHTA and FQGNSA. The receptor comes from a human donor with ulcerative colitis or Crohn's disease, or a healthy co-twin of an affected twin (not recorded which). The chain employs TRBV7-2 and TRBJ2-7; TCRdb's assignment of TRBD1 cannot be checked, as there is no DNA. Sample: blood. CDR3 sequence reads: CASSRGQGYEQYF.